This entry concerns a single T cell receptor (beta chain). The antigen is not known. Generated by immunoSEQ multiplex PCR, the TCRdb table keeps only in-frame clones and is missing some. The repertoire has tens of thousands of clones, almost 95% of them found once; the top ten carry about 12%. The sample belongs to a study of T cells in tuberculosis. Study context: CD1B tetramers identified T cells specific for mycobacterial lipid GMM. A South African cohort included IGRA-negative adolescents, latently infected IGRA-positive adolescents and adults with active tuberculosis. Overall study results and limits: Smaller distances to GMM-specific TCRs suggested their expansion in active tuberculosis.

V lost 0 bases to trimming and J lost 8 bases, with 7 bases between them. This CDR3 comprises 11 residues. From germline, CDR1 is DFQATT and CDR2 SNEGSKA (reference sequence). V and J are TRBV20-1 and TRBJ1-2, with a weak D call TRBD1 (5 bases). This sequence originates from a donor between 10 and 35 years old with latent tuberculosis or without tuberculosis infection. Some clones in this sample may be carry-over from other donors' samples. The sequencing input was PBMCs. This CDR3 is CSAREGEGYTF. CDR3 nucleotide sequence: TGCAGTGCTAGAGAAGGGGAAGGCTACACCTTC.